This TCR beta chain emerged from a study of monozygotic twins with inflammatory bowel disease. Per TCR library, roughly 3,600 ng of total RNA was used. The unique tags termed UMIs, each holding a 6-nucleotide sample barcode, were added by means of template switching. Each CDR3 protein gets one entry in TCRdb, which reprocessed the 5' RACE reads and gives no DNA. The sample has approximately 150,000 distinct CDR3 sequences; the top ten hold 2% to 3%. Donors each gave roughly 2.5 ml of blood. The TCR sequence derives from a human donor with ulcerative colitis or Crohn's disease, or a healthy co-twin of an affected twin (not recorded which). Material: blood.

The CDR3: CSATKPGPSTDTQYF. This chain links TRBV20-1 with TRBJ2-3; the TRBD1 assignment by TCRdb is unverifiable without DNA. Germline lookup yields CDR1 DFQATT and CDR2 SNEGSKA (reference sequence). The CDR3 runs to 15 residues.